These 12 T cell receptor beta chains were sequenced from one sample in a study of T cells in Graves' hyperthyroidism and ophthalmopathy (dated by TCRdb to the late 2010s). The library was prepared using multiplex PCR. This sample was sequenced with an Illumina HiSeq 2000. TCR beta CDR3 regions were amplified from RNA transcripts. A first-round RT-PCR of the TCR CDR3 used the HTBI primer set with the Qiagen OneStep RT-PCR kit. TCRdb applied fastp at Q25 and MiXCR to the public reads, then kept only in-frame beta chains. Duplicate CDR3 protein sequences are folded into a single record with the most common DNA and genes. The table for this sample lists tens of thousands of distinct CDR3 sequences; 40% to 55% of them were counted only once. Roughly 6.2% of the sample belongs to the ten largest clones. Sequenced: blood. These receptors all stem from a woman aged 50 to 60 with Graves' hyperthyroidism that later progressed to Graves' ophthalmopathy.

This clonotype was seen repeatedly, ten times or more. In DNA, the CDR3 is TGTGCCAGCAGCCTAAGACATAGTACGAGCAATGAGCAGTTCTTC. Translation gives CASSLRHSTSNEQFF. The chain joins TRBV7-9 to TRBJ2-1; no clear D gene. The CDR3 runs 15 residues. Per germline, CDR1 SEHNR and CDR2 FQNEAQ (reference sequence). Trimming took 5 bases from V and 6 from J, leaving 17 bases between them.

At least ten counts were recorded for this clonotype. The CDR3 loop reads CASSFSELAGAIDTQYF. Here the CDR3 DNA reads TGTGCCAGCAGTTTCTCCGAACTAGCGGGAGCTATCGATACGCAGTATTTT. V gene TRBV27 combines with J gene TRBJ2-3; TRBD2 matches at 11 bases. The ends lost 3 bases at V and 6 bases at J; junction bases unmatched: 11. The germline V gene encodes CDR1 MNHEY and CDR2 SMNVEV (reference sequence). The CDR3 contains 17 residues.

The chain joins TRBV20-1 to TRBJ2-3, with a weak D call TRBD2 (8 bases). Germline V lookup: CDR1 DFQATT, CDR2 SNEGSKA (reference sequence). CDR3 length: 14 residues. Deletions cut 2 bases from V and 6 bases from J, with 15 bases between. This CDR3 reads CSARWDSGSDTQYF. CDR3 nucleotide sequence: TGCAGTGCTAGATGGGACAGCGGGAGTGATACGCAGTATTTT.

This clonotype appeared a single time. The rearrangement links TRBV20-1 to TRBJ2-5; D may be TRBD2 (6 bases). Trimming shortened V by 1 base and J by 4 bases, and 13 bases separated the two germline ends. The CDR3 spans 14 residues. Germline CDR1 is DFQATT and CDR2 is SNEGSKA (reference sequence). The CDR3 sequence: CSARGGALRETQYF. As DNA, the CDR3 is TGCAGTGCTAGAGGCGGGGCCCTTAGAGAGACCCAGTACTTC.

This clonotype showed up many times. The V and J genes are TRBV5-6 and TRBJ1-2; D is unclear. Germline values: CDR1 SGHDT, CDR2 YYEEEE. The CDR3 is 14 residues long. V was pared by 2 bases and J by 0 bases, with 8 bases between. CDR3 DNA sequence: TGTGCCAGCAGCTTTCAAAGTGCTAACTATGGCTACACCTTC. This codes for CASSFQSANYGYTF.

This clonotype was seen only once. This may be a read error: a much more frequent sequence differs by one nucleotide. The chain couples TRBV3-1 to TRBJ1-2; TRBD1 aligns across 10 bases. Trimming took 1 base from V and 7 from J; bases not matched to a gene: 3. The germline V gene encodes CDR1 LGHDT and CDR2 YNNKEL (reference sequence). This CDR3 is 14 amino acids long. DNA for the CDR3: TGTGCCAGCAGCCAAGGGGACAGGGGTTTTGGCTACACCTTC. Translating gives CASSQGDRGFGYTF. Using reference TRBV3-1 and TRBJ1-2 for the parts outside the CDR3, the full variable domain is DTAVSQTPKYLVTQMGNDKSIKCEQNLGHDTMYWYKQDSKKFLKIMFSYNNKELIINETVPNRFSPKSPDKAHLNLHINSLELGDSAVYFCASSQGDRGFGYTFGSGTRLTVV.

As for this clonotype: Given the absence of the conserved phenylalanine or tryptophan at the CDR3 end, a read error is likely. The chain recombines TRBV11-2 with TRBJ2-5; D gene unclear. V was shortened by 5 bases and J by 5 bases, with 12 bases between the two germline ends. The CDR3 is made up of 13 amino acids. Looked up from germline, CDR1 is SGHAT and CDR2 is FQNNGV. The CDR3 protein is CASSLSISETQYL. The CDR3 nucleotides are TGTGCCAGCAGCCTTTCAATATCGGAGACCCAGTACCTC.

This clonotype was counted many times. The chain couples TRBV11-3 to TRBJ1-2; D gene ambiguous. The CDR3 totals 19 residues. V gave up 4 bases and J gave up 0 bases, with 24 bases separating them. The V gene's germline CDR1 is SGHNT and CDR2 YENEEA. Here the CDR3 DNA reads TGTGCCAGCAGCTCAGTCAAACGGGGAGCCATCCGCACTAACTATGGCTACACCTTC. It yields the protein CASSSVKRGAIRTNYGYTF.

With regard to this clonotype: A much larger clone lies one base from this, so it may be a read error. The CDR3 loop is CASSPVIGHTDTQYF. The CDR3 DNA is TGTGCCAGCAGCCCGGTAATAGGACACACAGATACGCAGTATTTT. The rearrangement joins TRBV7-8 to TRBJ2-3; a possible D gene is TRBD1 (5 bases). The CDR3 spans 15 residues. Per the germline V gene, CDR1 is SGHVS and CDR2 is FQNEAQ. Trimming left V 5 bases short and J 2 bases short, with 14 bases between.

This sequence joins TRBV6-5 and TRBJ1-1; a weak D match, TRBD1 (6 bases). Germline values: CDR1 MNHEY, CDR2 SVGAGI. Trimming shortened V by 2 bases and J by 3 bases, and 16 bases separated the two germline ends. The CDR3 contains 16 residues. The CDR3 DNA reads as TGTGCCAGCAGTTACCTAAGGGGGGATGGCTACACTGAAGCTTTCTTT. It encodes CASSYLRGDGYTEAFF.

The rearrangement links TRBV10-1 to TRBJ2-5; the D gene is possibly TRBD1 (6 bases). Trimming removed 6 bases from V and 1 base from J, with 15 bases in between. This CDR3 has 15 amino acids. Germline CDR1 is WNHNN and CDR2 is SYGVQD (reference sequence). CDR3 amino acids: CASSVTGTRQETQYF. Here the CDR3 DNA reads TGCGCCAGCAGCGTTACCGGGACACGCCAAGAGACCCAGTACTTC.

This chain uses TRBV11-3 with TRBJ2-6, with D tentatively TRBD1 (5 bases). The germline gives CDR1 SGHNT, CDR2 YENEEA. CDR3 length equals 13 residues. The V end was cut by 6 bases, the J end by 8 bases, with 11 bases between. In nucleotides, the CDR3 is TGTGCCAGCAGTACCCAGGGTACCAACGTCCTGACTTTC. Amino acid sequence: CASSTQGTNVLTF.